The following is a TCR beta chain sequence with its context. Its specificity is not known. CD4+ cells underwent separation, giving CD45RA+ naive and CD45RA-negative memory subsets. CDR3 length: 15 amino acids. V lost 0 bases and J lost 1, with 10 bases in between. From germline, CDR1 is GTSNPN and CDR2 SVGIG (reference sequence). This record belongs to a study of shared clonotypes between healthy human individuals. Overall study context: The donors, two women and three men, were aged 18 to 49.

The data were produced by immunoSEQ multiplex PCR, yet TCRdb's version contains in-frame clones alone and is incomplete. The table records 2,500,000 or so clones, around nine tenths of them present only once. Points from the study as a whole: Approximately 5% of naive CD4 clonotypes were shared across a few donors. It was the non-shared clonotypes that had lower generation probabilities than clonotypes shared by all four donors.

Sequences were obtained from naive CD4+ T cells sorted from blood. Subset noted: CD45RA+ positively selected. The TCR comes from a man aged 18 to 35 in good health. This chain joins TRBV30 and TRBJ2-1; D is possibly TRBD1 (6 bases). The DNA of the CDR3 is TGTGCCTGGAGTGTACGCAGGGGATCCTACAATGAGCAGTTCTTC. Protein product: CAWSVRRGSYNEQFF.